This record concerns one T cell receptor (beta chain) sequence. Some clones are missing from TCRdb's copy, which holds only in-frame ones; the method was immunoSEQ multiplex PCR. The sample has under 55,000 clones; approximately 82% are singletons. This specimen comes from a study of PD-L1 blockade in urothelial cancer. As to time point: peripheral blood 6 weeks after treatment start. The origin of this receptor is a man aged 55-75 years with urothelial cancer. Sequences were derived from PBMCs, sampled around atezolizumab (anti-PD-L1) treatment.

The chain's CDR3 is CASSFLDRDNQPQHF. In DNA, the CDR3 is TGTGCCAGCAGTTTCTTGGACAGGGACAATCAGCCCCAGCATTTT. This chain connects TRBV28 to TRBJ1-5; TRBD1 aligns across 8 bases. Germline V gives CDR1 MDHEN, CDR2 SYDVKM. J was trimmed by 3 bases and V by 3 bases; bases with no gene match: 4. This CDR3 is built from 15 residues.